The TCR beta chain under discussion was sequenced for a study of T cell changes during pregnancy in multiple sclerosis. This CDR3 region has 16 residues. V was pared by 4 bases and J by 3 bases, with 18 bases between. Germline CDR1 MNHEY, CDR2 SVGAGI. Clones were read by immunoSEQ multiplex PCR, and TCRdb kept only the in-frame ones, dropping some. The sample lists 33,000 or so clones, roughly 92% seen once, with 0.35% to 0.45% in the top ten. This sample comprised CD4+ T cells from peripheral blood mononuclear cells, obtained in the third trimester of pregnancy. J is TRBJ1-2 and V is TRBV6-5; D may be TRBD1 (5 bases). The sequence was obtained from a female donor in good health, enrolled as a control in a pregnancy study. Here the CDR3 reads CASSSPGGRMDYGYTF. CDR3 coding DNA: TGTGCCAGCAGTTCCCCGGGGGGGAGGATGGACTATGGCTACACCTTC.